This T cell receptor beta chain was sequenced in a study of OX40 agonist ivuxolimab in advanced cancers. The overall study: Dosing consisted of intravenous ivuxolimab at 0.01 to 10 mg/kg every 2 weeks. General study results and limits: On average, CD8+ T cells had more expanded clones than CD4+.

Measured with immunoSEQ multiplex PCR; TCRdb has only the in-frame clones, and not every one. The data contain about 62,000 clones, 70% to 90% of them singletons. Samples were taken at baseline and on day 1 of cycles 4 and 7. The germline CDR1 and CDR2 sequences are MDHEN and SYDVKM. After removal of 6 bases from V and 11 bases from J, the junction contained 23 bases not matched to a gene. The CDR3 runs 17 residues. As to this clone: Its antigen is still unknown.

The sequencing here drew on CD4+ or CD8+ T cells sorted from blood, taken in a trial of the OX40 agonist ivuxolimab. V is TRBV28 and J is TRBJ1-1, with 8 nucleotides matching TRBD1. The source is an adult with an advanced solid tumor such as melanoma, head and neck, liver or kidney cancer. The CDR3 region has the DNA TGTGCCAGCAGCCCGGGGACAACAGGGGGGTCAAGGTCTAGGGCTTTCTTT. Translating gives CASSPGTTGGSRSRAFF.